The source of this T cell receptor beta chain is a study of post-analysis software for immune sequencing data. In the study overall: Both relapsing-remitting and secondary progressive multiple sclerosis featured among the disease courses, as did progressive-relapsing multiple sclerosis. Study outcomes and limitations: Five TRBV segments, TRBV5-6, TRBV5-1 and TRBV20-1 among them, were found more frequent in patients than controls. With F measure, samples from one preparation batch clustered together strongly. Controls had significantly higher normalized Chao1 diversity than multiple sclerosis patients.

About this clonotype: Its antigen is unidentified.

TCR beta cDNA libraries had unique molecular identifiers. Between about 1 and 11 million T cells gave rise to 450,000 to 650,000 cDNA molecules. In TCRdb, the PCR reads were re-called with MiXCR into one record per CDR3 protein. The sample holds 450,000 to 700,000 distinct CDR3 sequences, 44% seen once. The ends lost 2 bases at V and 10 bases at J; junction bases unmatched: 14. Germline V gene sequence: CDR1 DFQATT, CDR2 SNEGSKA (reference sequence). This CDR3 spans 16 amino acids. Sequenced material: blood. The rearrangement links TRBV20-1 to TRBJ2-1; 10 bases align to TRBD2. This TCR was sampled from a girl aged 10-17 years with multiple sclerosis. The chain's CDR3 is CSARPGTSAVIYEQFF. For the CDR3, the DNA is TGCAGTGCTAGACCGGGGACTAGCGCGGTCATTTACGAGCAGTTCTTC.